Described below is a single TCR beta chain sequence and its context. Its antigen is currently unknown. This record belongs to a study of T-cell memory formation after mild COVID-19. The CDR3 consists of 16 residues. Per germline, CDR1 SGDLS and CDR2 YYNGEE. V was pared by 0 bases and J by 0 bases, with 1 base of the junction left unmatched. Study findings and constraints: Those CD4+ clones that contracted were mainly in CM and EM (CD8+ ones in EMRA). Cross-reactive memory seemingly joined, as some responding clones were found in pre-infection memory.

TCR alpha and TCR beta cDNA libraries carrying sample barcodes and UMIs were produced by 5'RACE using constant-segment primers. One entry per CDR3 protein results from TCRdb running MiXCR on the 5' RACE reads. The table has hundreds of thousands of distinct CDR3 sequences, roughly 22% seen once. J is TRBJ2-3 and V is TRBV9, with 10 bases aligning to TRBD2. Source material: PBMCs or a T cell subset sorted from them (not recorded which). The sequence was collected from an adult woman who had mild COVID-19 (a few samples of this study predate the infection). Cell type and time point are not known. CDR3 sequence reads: CASSVALAGSTDTQYF. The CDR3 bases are TGTGCCAGCAGCGTAGCACTAGCGGGGAGCACAGATACGCAGTATTTT.